The 31 T cell receptor beta chains listed next were all sequenced from one sample in a study of T cell responses to AZD1222 COVID-19 vaccine. Produced via immunoSEQ multiplex PCR; TCRdb's table is partial and in-frame only. The data contain over 150,000 clones, 92% of them seen just once; the ten biggest clones take up 4.4%. The material was peripheral blood, obtained on day 0 of MenACWY control vaccination. The receptors stem from an adult in good health.

CDR3 sequence (DNA): TGTGCCAGCAGCCTCGAGTATACGCAGTATTTT. It is translated as CASSLEYTQYF. The chain uses TRBV12-3 or TRBV12-4 and TRBJ2-3; no clear D gene. The CDR3 runs to 11 residues. Trimming removed 6 bases at V and 7 bases at J, with 8 bases between.

Only a few counts were recorded for this clone. The chain links TRBV11-2 to TRBJ2-3; D remains ambiguous. CDR3 length: 14 amino acids. Germline values: CDR1 SGHAT, CDR2 FQNNGV. V lost 2 bases to trimming and J lost 6 bases, with 12 bases between them. The CDR3 DNA follows: TGTGCCAGCAGCTTATCTCTATCAGTGGATACGCAGTATTTT. It codes for CASSLSLSVDTQYF.

V usage is TRBV10-3 and J usage is TRBJ1-1; 12 bases are shared with TRBD1. J gave up 6 bases and V 8 bases, and 13 bases lay outside the gene matches. Per the germline V gene, CDR1 is ENHRY and CDR2 is SYGVKD. This CDR3 has 16 residues. CDR3: CAIGGQGARGSSEAFF. The CDR3 region has the DNA TGTGCCATCGGGGGACAGGGGGCGAGGGGGTCTTCTGAAGCTTTCTTT.

The chain carries TRBV7-3 and TRBJ2-1, with D maybe TRBD1 (5 bases). Germline V CDR1 and CDR2: SGHTA, FQGTGA. There are 13 residues in the CDR3. V shed 2 bases and J shed 7 bases, with 9 bases lying between them. For the CDR3, the DNA is TGTGCCAGCAGCTTACAGGGTAGGAATGAGCAGTTCTTC. Translation gives CASSLQGRNEQFF. The full variable domain, its missing parts supplied by reference TRBV7-3 and TRBJ2-1, is GAGVSQTPSNKVTEKGKYVELRCDPISGHTALYWYRQSLGQGPEFLIYFQGTGAADDSGLPNDRFFAVRPEGSVSTLKIQRTERGDSAVYLCASSLQGRNEQFFGPGTRLTVL.

The chain uses TRBV19 and TRBJ2-1; a weak D match, TRBD2 (5 bases). The V end lost 6 bases, the J end lost 3 bases, and 15 bases lay between the germline ends. The CDR3 is 15 residues long. CDR1 is LNHDA and CDR2 is SQIVND in the germline V gene (reference sequence). DNA of the CDR3: TGTGCCAGTAGCTTGAGCGGCGATTTCTACAATGAGCAGTTCTTC. It translates to CASSLSGDFYNEQFF.

The chain is built from TRBV12-3 or TRBV12-4 and TRBJ2-6; D uncertain. The CDR3 contains 13 residues. The V and J ends lost 3 bases and 2 bases respectively, with 2 bases between them. The CDR3 DNA reads as TGTGCCAGCAGTTTTACTGGGGCCAACGTCCTGACTTTC. This gives the protein CASSFTGANVLTF.

This chain connects TRBV7-9 to TRBJ2-5; 13 bases are shared with TRBD2. The ends lost 3 bases at V and 4 bases at J; junction bases unmatched: 5. The CDR3 totals 16 residues. The germline gives CDR1 SEHNR, CDR2 FQNEAQ (reference sequence). CDR3 in DNA: TGTGCCAGCAGCTTTACTAGCGGGAGGGCCATAGAGACCCAGTACTTC. Translated: CASSFTSGRAIETQYF.

The rearrangement joins TRBV7-2 to TRBJ1-5; 9 positions match TRBD1. The CDR3 spans 16 residues. The germline V gene has CDR1 SGHTA and CDR2 FQGNSA. After removal of 5 bases from V and 4 bases from J, the junction contained 9 bases not matched to a gene. The CDR3 region is CASSPAGTGRNQPQHF. In nucleotides, the CDR3 is TGTGCCAGCAGCCCCGCCGGGACAGGGCGGAATCAGCCCCAGCATTTT.

The genes are TRBV18 and TRBJ2-5, with 9 bases matching TRBD2. The germline gives CDR1 KGHSH, CDR2 LQKENI. The CDR3 is made up of 17 amino acids. Trimming took 2 bases from V and 1 from J; bases not matched to a gene: 8. CDR3 nucleotides: TGTGCCAGCTCACCAGGAGAAGCGGGAGGACTCCAAGAGACCCAGTACTTC. It yields the protein CASSPGEAGGLQETQYF.

The V gene is TRBV7-6, the J gene TRBJ1-3; tentative D call: TRBD1 (6 bases). Germline lookup yields CDR1 SGHVS and CDR2 FNYEAQ. V lost 5 bases and J 10 bases, leaving 21 bases between the germline ends. This CDR3 has 15 residues. The CDR3 nucleotides are TGTGCCAGCAGCCCCGAAACTAGGGGGAAACGGACCATATATTTT. This sequence encodes CASSPETRGKRTIYF. Combining the CDR3 with reference TRBV7-6 and TRBJ1-3 gives the whole variable domain GAGVSQSPRYKVTKRGQDVALRCDPISGHVSLYWYRQALGQGPEFLTYFNYEAQQDKSGLPNDRFSAERPEGSISTLTIQRTEQRDSAMYRCASSPETRGKRTIYFGEGSWLTVV.

The chain uses TRBV27 and TRBJ2-4, with 9 positions matching TRBD1. The CDR3 is 16 amino acids. J lost 1 base, V lost 5 bases, and 6 bases had no gene match. Germline CDR1 reads MNHEY; CDR2 reads SMNVEV (reference sequence). The CDR3 is CASSAQGAQAKNIQYF. CDR3 DNA: TGTGCCAGCAGTGCACAGGGGGCGCAGGCCAAAAACATTCAGTACTTC.

The chain carries TRBV7-2 and TRBJ2-1; 7 bases fit TRBD2. V trimming: 5 bases; J trimming: 8 bases; junction bases outside the gene matches: 6. Germline V gene sequence: CDR1 SGHTA, CDR2 FQGNSA. There are 13 residues in the CDR3. The CDR3 sequence is CASSARGGYEQFF. The CDR3 DNA follows: TGTGCCAGCAGCGCCCGGGGAGGGTATGAGCAGTTCTTC.

The rearrangement links TRBV28 to TRBJ1-4; D is unclear. Germline CDR1 MDHEN, CDR2 SYDVKM. Between the trimmed V and J ends, which lost 6 bases and 9 bases, there was a span of 5 bases. The CDR3 covers 10 residues. In nucleotides, the CDR3 is TGTGCCAGCAGGGCCCAAAAACTGTTTTTT. This sequence encodes CASRAQKLFF.

CDR3 DNA sequence: TGTGCCATCAGTGCAGAGGGGGTGCACACTGAAGCTTTCTTT. Its translation: CAISAEGVHTEAFF. This chain connects TRBV10-3 to TRBJ1-1, with a possible D match to TRBD1 (6 bases). The CDR3 length is 14 residues. Germline V gene lookup returns CDR1 ENHRY and CDR2 SYGVKD. V gave up 4 bases and J gave up 3 bases, with 12 bases separating them.

This clone was detected only once. The V call is TRBV24-1, the J call TRBJ2-1; TRBD2 matches 10 bases. Germline CDR1 KGHDR, CDR2 SFDVKD. This CDR3 contains 16 residues. J gave up 5 bases and V 3 bases, and 6 bases lay outside the gene matches. The CDR3, as DNA: TGTGCCACCAGTGATGGAAGCGGGAGGGTAAACAATGAGCAGTTCTTC. Protein product: CATSDGSGRVNNEQFF.

The V and J genes are TRBV6-5 and TRBJ2-5; D is undetermined. Per the germline V gene, CDR1 is MNHEY and CDR2 is SVGAGI. Trimming cost V 0 bases and J 2 bases, with 4 bases left between them. The CDR3 extends over 13 amino acids. CDR3 sequence: CASSYSVQETQYF. The CDR3, as DNA: TGTGCCAGCAGTTACTCAGTACAAGAGACCCAGTACTTC.

This chain links TRBV28 with TRBJ1-1, with 9 nucleotides matching TRBD1. After removal of 3 bases from V and 4 bases from J, the junction contained 9 bases not matched to a gene. The CDR3 runs 16 residues. Germline V gives CDR1 MDHEN, CDR2 SYDVKM. The CDR3 DNA sequence: TGTGCCAGCAGTTTGATGGGACAGGGCGTGGGCACTGAAGCTTTCTTT. Residues: CASSLMGQGVGTEAFF.

V usage is TRBV7-9 and J usage is TRBJ1-2, with D possibly TRBD1 on 6 matching bases. Germline CDR1 is SEHNR and CDR2 is FQNEAQ (reference sequence). Trimming removed 1 base from V and 6 bases from J, with 9 bases in between. This CDR3 is 13 amino acids long. CDR3 region: CASSLVWTDGYTF. CDR3 bases: TGTGCCAGCAGCTTAGTCTGGACAGATGGCTACACCTTC.

The chain employs TRBV12-5 and TRBJ2-3, with 8 bases fitting TRBD2. Germline V gene sequence: CDR1 LGHNT, CDR2 FRNRAP. The junction had 8 bases not matched to a gene; V was cut back by 2 bases and J by 4 bases. The CDR3 has 16 residues. DNA for the CDR3: TGTGCTAGTGGTTTGAACAGCGGGAGTAGTCCAGATACGCAGTATTTT. It translates to CASGLNSGSSPDTQYF.

The genes are TRBV15 and TRBJ1-1; 7 bases map to TRBD1. The V and J ends lost 5 bases and 1 base, in that order; junction bases with no gene match: 7. The germline CDR1 and CDR2 sequences are LNHNV and YYDKDF (reference sequence). The CDR3 sequence is 15 residues long. The CDR3 reads CATSAPGTANTEAFF. The CDR3 DNA sequence: TGTGCCACCAGCGCCCCAGGGACAGCGAACACTGAAGCTTTCTTT. Combining the CDR3 with reference TRBV15 and TRBJ1-1 gives the whole variable domain DAMVIQNPRYQVTQFGKPVTLSCSQTLNHNVMYWYQQKSSQAPKLLFHYYDKDFNNEADTPDNFQSRRPNTSFCFLDIRSPGLGDTAMYLCATSAPGTANTEAFFGQGTRLTVV.

The rearrangement uses TRBV6-5 and TRBJ1-3, with a possible D match to TRBD1 (5 bases). The CDR3 contains 14 residues. The V gene lost 1 base and the J gene lost 6 bases, with 10 bases spanning the gap. From germline, CDR1 is MNHEY and CDR2 SVGAGI. CDR3 DNA sequence: TGTGCCAGCAGTTACTTCCCGGGGCTAAACACCATATATTTT. Translated, it gives CASSYFPGLNTIYF.

This clone was detected once. J is TRBJ2-3 and V is TRBV19; D uncertain. The germline V and J ends were trimmed by 3 bases and 5 bases, with 9 bases remaining between them. CDR3 length: 13 amino acids. Germline assignment: CDR1 LNHDA and CDR2 SQIVND (reference sequence). In DNA form, the CDR3 reads TGTGCCAGTAGTATCACCCGAGGAGATACGCAGTATTTT. This gives the protein CASSITRGDTQYF. Using reference TRBV19 and TRBJ2-3 for the parts outside the CDR3, the full variable domain is DGGITQSPKYLFRKEGQNVTLSCEQNLNHDAMYWYRQDPGQGLRLIYYSQIVNDFQKGDIAEGYSVSREKKESFPLTVTSAQKNPTAFYLCASSITRGDTQYFGPGTRLTVL.

The V and J genes are TRBV28 and TRBJ2-5, with TRBD2 matching 8 bases. The CDR3 consists of 13 residues. Germline V gene sequence: CDR1 MDHEN, CDR2 SYDVKM. The V gene end was trimmed by 3 bases and the J gene end by 5 bases; junction bases not matched to a gene: 2. The CDR3 is CASSFSGAETQYF. The CDR3 DNA is TGTGCCAGCAGTTTTAGCGGGGCGGAGACCCAGTACTTC.

The rearrangement links TRBV19 to TRBJ1-3; D is undetermined. The CDR3 consists of 14 residues. Germline V gene sequence: CDR1 LNHDA, CDR2 SQIVND (reference sequence). Trimming shortened V by 0 bases and J by 4 bases, and 7 bases separated the two germline ends. The CDR3 DNA reads TGTGCCAGTAGTATAGAGGGTCGAGGAAACACCATATATTTT. Translation gives CASSIEGRGNTIYF.

The CDR3 DNA is TGTGCCAGCAGCAGATTGAACACTGAAGCTTTCTTT. Translating gives CASSRLNTEAFF. The rearrangement links TRBV6-5 to TRBJ1-1; D gene uncertain. The germline V gene encodes CDR1 MNHEY and CDR2 SVGAGI. Trimming took 6 bases from V and 0 from J, leaving 5 bases between them. The CDR3 consists of 12 residues.

The CDR3 DNA reads TGTGCCAGCAGTCAGATGCGCCCCTACGAGCAGTACTTC. It codes for CASSQMRPYEQYF. V is TRBV6-5 and J is TRBJ2-7; no firm D call. The germline V gene encodes CDR1 MNHEY and CDR2 SVGAGI. V shed 5 bases and J shed 2 bases, with 10 bases lying between them. The CDR3 sequence is 13 residues long.

In this sample, this clone turned up once. The V call is TRBV2, the J call TRBJ1-6; 7 bases map to TRBD1. CDR1 and CDR2 (germline): SNHLY, FYNNEI. This CDR3 has 15 residues. The V segment lost 5 bases and the J segment 10 bases; nucleotides outside the gene matches: 11. CDR3 loop: CASSQDSTGISPLHF. The CDR3 bases are TGTGCCAGCAGTCAGGATTCGACAGGGATCTCACCCCTCCACTTT.

This clone was detected once. This chain joins TRBV7-3 and TRBJ1-1, with D possibly TRBD1 on 6 matching bases. V lost 1 base, J lost 10 bases, and 13 bases lay in between. The CDR3 extends over 13 amino acids. Germline V gene sequence: CDR1 SGHTA, CDR2 FQGTGA. The CDR3 nucleotides are TGTGCCAGCAGCTTAAGGGGGGCGCAGGGAGCTTTCTTT. Its protein is CASSLRGAQGAFF. Looking up the rest from reference TRBV7-3 and TRBJ1-1 gives the full variable domain: GAGVSQTPSNKVTEKGKYVELRCDPISGHTALYWYRQSLGQGPEFLIYFQGTGAADDSGLPNDRFFAVRPEGSVSTLKIQRTERGDSAVYLCASSLRGAQGAFFGQGTRLTVV.

The rearrangement joins TRBV7-3 to TRBJ2-3, with 11 bases aligning to TRBD2. The CDR3 covers 16 residues. Trimming took 3 bases from V and 4 from J; bases not matched to a gene: 6. CDR1 is SGHTA and CDR2 is FQGTGA in the germline V gene. In DNA, the CDR3 is TGTGCCAGCAGCTTCCTAGCGGGAGGAGTGGCAGATACGCAGTATTTT. Its translation: CASSFLAGGVADTQYF.

The chain is built from TRBV7-3 and TRBJ2-5; the D is unclear. This CDR3 contains 13 residues. Germline CDR1 and CDR2: SGHTA and FQGTGA. V lost 2 bases to trimming and J lost 5 bases, with 9 bases between them. CDR3 residues: CASSLSLGETQYF. CDR3 bases: TGTGCCAGCAGCTTATCCCTAGGGGAGACCCAGTACTTC.

This clone was seen a single time. This chain connects TRBV6-5 to TRBJ1-2, with TRBD1 matching 7 bases. This CDR3 has 15 residues. Looked up from germline, CDR1 is MNHEY and CDR2 is SVGAGI. V trimming: 6 bases; J trimming: 8 bases; junction bases outside the gene matches: 15. The CDR3 protein is CASSPYPTGLNGYTF. CDR3 sequence (DNA): TGTGCCAGCAGCCCGTACCCGACAGGGTTGAACGGCTACACCTTC.